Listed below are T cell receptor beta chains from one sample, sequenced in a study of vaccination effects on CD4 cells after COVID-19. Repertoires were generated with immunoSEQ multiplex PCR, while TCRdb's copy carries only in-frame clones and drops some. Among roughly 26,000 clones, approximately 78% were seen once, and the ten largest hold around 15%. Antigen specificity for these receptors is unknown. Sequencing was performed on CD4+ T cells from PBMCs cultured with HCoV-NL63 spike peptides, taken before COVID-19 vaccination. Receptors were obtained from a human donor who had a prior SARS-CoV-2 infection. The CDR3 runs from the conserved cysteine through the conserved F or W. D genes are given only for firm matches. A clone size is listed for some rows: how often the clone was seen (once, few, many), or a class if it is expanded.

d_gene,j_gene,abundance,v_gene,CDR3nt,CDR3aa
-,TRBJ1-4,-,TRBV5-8,TGTGCCAGCAGCTTGACTTGGGCTAATGAAAAACTGTTTTTT,CASSLTWANEKLFF
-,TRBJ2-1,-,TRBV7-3,TGTGCCAGCAGCTTAGGACCCTCCTACAATGAGCAGTTCTTC,CASSLGPSYNEQFF
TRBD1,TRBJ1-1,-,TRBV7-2,TGTGCCAGCAGCTTAAACAGGGGCCATTGGAGCACTGAAGCTTTCTTT,CASSLNRGHWSTEAFF
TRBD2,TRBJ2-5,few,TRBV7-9,TGTGCCAGCACCCCAGTGGGGGGGGAGACCCAGTACTTC,CASTPVGGETQYF
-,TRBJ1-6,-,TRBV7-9,TGTGCCAGCAGCCCCCCCGCGGCCTATAATTCACCCCTCCACTTT,CASSPPAAYNSPLHF
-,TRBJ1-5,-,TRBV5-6,TGTGCCAGCAGCTTGGGGCCCCCCTCCAGCAATCAGCCCCAGCATTTT,CASSLGPPSSNQPQHF
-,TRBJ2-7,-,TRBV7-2,TGTGCCAGCAGCTTGAACCAACTCGCCTACGAGCAGTACTTC,CASSLNQLAYEQYF
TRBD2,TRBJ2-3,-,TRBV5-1,TGCGCCAGCAGCTTGGGGGCCGGACTAGCGACAGATACGCAGTATTTT,CASSLGAGLATDTQYF
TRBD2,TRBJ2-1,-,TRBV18,TGTGCCAGCTCACCCGGACTAGTCGGGGGTGAGCAGTTCTTC,CASSPGLVGGEQFF
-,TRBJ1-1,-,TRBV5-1,TGCGCCAGCACCCCAGACACGATGAACACTGAAGCTTTCTTT,CASTPDTMNTEAFF
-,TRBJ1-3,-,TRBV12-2,-,CASRLDSPSGQGFGSGNTIYF
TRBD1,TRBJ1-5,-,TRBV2,TGTGCCAGCCGCAGGACTAGACAGGGGGCAGTACGTCAGCCCCAGCATTTT,CASRRTRQGAVRQPQHF
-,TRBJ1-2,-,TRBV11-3,TGTGCCAGCAGCTTGTCGGAGGGGAACTATGGCTACACCTTC,CASSLSEGNYGYTF
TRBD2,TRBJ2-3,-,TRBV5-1,TGCGCCAGCAGCTCCCCGCCGGGGGGGTTTACAGATACGCAGTATTTT,CASSSPPGGFTDTQYF
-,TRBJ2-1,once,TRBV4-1,TGCGCCAGCAGCCAAGATCTCGGGGTAGCTGAGGACAATGAGCAGTTCTTC,CASSQDLGVAEDNEQFF
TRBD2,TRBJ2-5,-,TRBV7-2,TGTGCCAGCAGCCCTCAGGGACTAGCGGAACAAGAGACCCAGTACTTC,CASSPQGLAEQETQYF
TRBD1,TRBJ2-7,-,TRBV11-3,TGTGCCAGCAGTCACGGACCGGGACAGGGGGCCGAGCAGTACTTC,CASSHGPGQGAEQYF
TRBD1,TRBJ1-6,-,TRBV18,TGTGCCAGCTCACCACCGAGGACAGGGGCTGATTCACCCCTCCACTTT,CASSPPRTGADSPLHF
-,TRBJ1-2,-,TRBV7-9,TGTGCCAGCAGCTTAGCGGGAGACCATGGCTACACCTTC,CASSLAGDHGYTF
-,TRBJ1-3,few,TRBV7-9,TGTGCCAGCAGCTTAGGCGAAATTGGAAACACCATATATTTT,CASSLGEIGNTIYF
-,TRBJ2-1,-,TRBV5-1,TGCGCCAGCAGGGACATAGGGGCCTACAATGAGCAGTTCTTC,CASRDIGAYNEQFF
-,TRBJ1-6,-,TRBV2,TGTGCCAGCAGTCAGGCCAATTCACCCCTCCACTTT,CASSQANSPLHF
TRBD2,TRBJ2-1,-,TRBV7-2,TGTGCCAGCAGCCTTAGGAGCGGGAGGGCCGTGAATGAGCAGTTCTTC,CASSLRSGRAVNEQFF
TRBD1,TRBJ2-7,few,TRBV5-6,TGTGCCAGCAGCACCCGGGACAGGGGATCCTACGAGCAGTACTTC,CASSTRDRGSYEQYF
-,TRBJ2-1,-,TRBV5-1,TGCGCCAGCAGCTTGGCGGCGGGGGCGCCCGGTGAGCAGTTCTTC,CASSLAAGAPGEQFF
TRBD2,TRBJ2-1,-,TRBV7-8,TGTGCCAGCAGCCAAAGCGGGGGGTTTTCCTACAATGAGCAGTTCTTC,CASSQSGGFSYNEQFF
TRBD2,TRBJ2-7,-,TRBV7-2,TGTGCCAGCAGCTTAGCGGGACTACCGATCCCCTACGAGCAGTACTTC,CASSLAGLPIPYEQYF
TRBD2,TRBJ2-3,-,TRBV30,TGTGCCTGGATTCAGTTTGGGAGGGGCGGGGTCGATACGCAGTATTTT,CAWIQFGRGGVDTQYF
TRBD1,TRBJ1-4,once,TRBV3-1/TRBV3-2,TGTGCCAGCAGCCAAGATTGGCGGACAGGGAGAAATGAAAAACTGTTTTTT,CASSQDWRTGRNEKLFF
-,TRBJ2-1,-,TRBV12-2,TGTGCAAGTCGCGAGGGGACTAGCGGGGGGTCCTACAATGAGCAGTTCTTC,CASREGTSGGSYNEQFF
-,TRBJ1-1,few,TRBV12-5,TGTGCTAGTGGTTTGATTCGGGGCCCGGAAACTGAAGCTTTCTTT,CASGLIRGPETEAFF
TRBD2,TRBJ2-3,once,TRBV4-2,TGTGCCAGCAGCCAGTCCCCTTCTCGCGGGAGGGCCCTCACAGATACGCAGTATTTT,CASSQSPSRGRALTDTQYF
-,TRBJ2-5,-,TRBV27,TGTGCCAGCAGTAGGGGAGTCTTCCAAGAGACCCAGTACTTC,CASSRGVFQETQYF
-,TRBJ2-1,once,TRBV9,TGTGCCAGCAGCGTAAGTTTCTCATACTACAATGAGCAGTTCTTC,CASSVSFSYYNEQFF
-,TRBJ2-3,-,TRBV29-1,TGCAGCGTGGGGGGGCGGACAGGACGTGCGGATACGCAGTATTTT,CSVGGRTGRADTQYF
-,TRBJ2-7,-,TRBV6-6,TGTGCCAGCAGCGCGGGACCCTACTACGAGCAGTACTTC,CASSAGPYYEQYF
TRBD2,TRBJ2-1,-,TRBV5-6,TGTGCCAGCAGCTCCCGGGACTACCCATACAATGAGCAGTTCTTC,CASSSRDYPYNEQFF
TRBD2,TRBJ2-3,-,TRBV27,TGTGCCAGCAGTTTAAAGGCTAGCGGGGGATATACTAGCACAGATACGCAGTATTTT,CASSLKASGGYTSTDTQYF
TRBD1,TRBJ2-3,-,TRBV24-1,TGTGCCACCAGTGTCGGAATCCGGGACAGGGGGAATACAGATACGCAGTATTTT,CATSVGIRDRGNTDTQYF
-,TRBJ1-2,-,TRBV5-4,TGTGCCAGCAGCTTGGGCCGTTTTACGAGCCTCTATGGCTACACCTTC,CASSLGRFTSLYGYTF
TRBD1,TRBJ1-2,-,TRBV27,TGTGCCAGCAGTCTAACACAGGGGGCTGGCTACACCTTC,CASSLTQGAGYTF
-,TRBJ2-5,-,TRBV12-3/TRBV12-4,TGTGCCAGCAGTCAACTCAATTGGGAGACCCAGTACTTC,CASSQLNWETQYF
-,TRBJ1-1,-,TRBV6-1,TGTGCCAGCAGTGAAGGTCTGGAGAACACTGAAGCTTTCTTT,CASSEGLENTEAFF
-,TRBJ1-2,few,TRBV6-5,TGTGCCAGCAGTTACGCCGTAGGAATCCCTCTTGGCTACACCTTC,CASSYAVGIPLGYTF
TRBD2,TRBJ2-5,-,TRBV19,TGTGCCAGTAGTCCTCGGGCGGGAGTTGGAGAGACCCAGTACTTC,CASSPRAGVGETQYF
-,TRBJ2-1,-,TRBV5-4,TGTGCCAGCAGCTTAGACCGGGACGGTGAGCAGTTCTTC,CASSLDRDGEQFF
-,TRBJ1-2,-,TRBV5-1,TGCGCCAGCAGGGCGACAGGAGGGAACTATGGCTACACCTTC,CASRATGGNYGYTF
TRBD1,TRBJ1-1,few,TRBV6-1,TGTGCCAGCAGTGACACAGGGGGCGGTAGGCAAGCTTTCTTT,CASSDTGGGRQAFF
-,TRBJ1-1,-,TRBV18,TGTGCCAGCTCACCCCAACCGAACACTGAAGCTTTCTTT,CASSPQPNTEAFF
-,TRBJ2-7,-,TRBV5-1,TGCGCCAGCCGGAGCACCACGGGGGAGCAGTACTTC,CASRSTTGEQYF
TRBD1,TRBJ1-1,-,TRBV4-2,TGTGCCAGCAGCCTACGACAGGGCTACAACACTGAAGCTTTCTTT,CASSLRQGYNTEAFF
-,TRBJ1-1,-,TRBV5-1,TGCGCCAGCAGCTTGGGGCAGATGAACACTGAAGCTTTCTTT,CASSLGQMNTEAFF
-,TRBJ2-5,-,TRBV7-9,TGTGCCAGCAGCTTTACATCGCAGCGAGAGACCCAGTACTTC,CASSFTSQRETQYF
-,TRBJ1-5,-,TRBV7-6,TGTGCCAGCAGCCCGAACAACAATCAGCCCCAGCATTTT,CASSPNNNQPQHF
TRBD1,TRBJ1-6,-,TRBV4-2,TGTGCCAGCAGCCAAGGGGGACAGGGGTACTCACCCCTCCACTTT,CASSQGGQGYSPLHF
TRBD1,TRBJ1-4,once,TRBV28,TGTGCCAGCAGTTCGCCCCTTTACAGGGGTATGGGAAAACTGTTTTTT,CASSSPLYRGMGKLFF
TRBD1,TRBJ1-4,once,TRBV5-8,TGTGCCAGCAGCTTTTCGCCCGCGACAGGGGAAAAACTGTTTTTT,CASSFSPATGEKLFF
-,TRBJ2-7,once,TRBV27,TGTGCCAGCAGTTTATTATCAGGGTCGGACGAGCAGTACTTC,CASSLLSGSDEQYF
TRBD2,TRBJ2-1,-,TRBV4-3,TGCGCCAGCAGCCGACTAGCGGCTAATGAGCAGTTCTTC,CASSRLAANEQFF